The source of this T cell receptor (beta chain) is a study of control samples from healthy donors and cancer patients. Profiled with immunoSEQ multiplex PCR; TCRdb holds only in-frame clones, not every one. The profile shows 40,000 to 60,000 clones, about nine tenths of them singletons. Germline V gene data show CDR1 as MNHNS and CDR2 as SASEGT. The CDR3 totals 17 residues. V was cut by 3 bases and J by 1 base, with 18 bases left in between. This TCR came from a man over 45 with head and neck cancer. The chain recombines TRBV6-1 with TRBJ1-1; tentative D call: TRBD1 (6 bases). The sample was PBMCs. The CDR3 coding sequence is TGTGCCAGCAGTGACAACAGGGTTGTGGTTTGGAACACTGAAGCTTTCTTT. This translates into CASSDNRVVVWNTEAFF.